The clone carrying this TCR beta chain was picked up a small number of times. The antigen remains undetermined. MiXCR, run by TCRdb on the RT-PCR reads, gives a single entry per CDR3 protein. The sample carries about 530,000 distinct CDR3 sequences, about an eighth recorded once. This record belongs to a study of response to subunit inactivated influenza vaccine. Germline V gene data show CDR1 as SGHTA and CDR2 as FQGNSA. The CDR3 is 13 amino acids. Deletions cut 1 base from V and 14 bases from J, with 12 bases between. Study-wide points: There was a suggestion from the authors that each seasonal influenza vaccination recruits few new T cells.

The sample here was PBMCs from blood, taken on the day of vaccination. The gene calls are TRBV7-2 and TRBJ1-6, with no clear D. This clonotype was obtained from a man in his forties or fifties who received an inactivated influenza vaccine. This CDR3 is CASSLEGSIALHF. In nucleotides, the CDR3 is TGTGCCAGCAGCTTAGAGGGCAGTATAGCCCTCCACTTT.